These T cell receptor beta chains were read from a single sample in a study of blood T cell repertoires in COVID-19. TCRdb's copy holds only in-frame clones and misses some; the assay was immunoSEQ multiplex PCR. The sample yields a few hundred thousand clones, approximately 90% seen once. The sample taken for sequencing was PBMCs or T cells enriched from blood (not recorded which). All receptors come from a woman aged 40 to 50 who had been exposed to COVID-19. CDR3s include the opening cysteine and the closing phenylalanine or tryptophan. Fields, in order: clone size, V gene, D gene, J gene, CDR3 length, CDR3 protein, CDR3 DNA. A D gene is named only where the DNA matches it firmly. Rows may omit the clone size; those that give it use once, few, many or a size class.

-,TRBV24-1,TRBD2,TRBJ2-1,16,CATSDHGTSRYNEQFF,TGTGCCACCAGTGATCACGGGACTAGCCGTTACAATGAGCAGTTCTTC
-,TRBV19,TRBD1,TRBJ1-2,15,CASSRGTGKVYGYTF,TGTGCCAGTAGTAGGGGGACAGGGAAGGTCTATGGCTACACCTTC
-,TRBV3-1/TRBV3-2,-,TRBJ2-2,14,CASKSGPNTGELFF,TGTGCCAGCAAGAGCGGGCCGAACACCGGGGAGCTGTTTTTT
-,TRBV5-4,TRBD2,TRBJ2-3,16,CASSLPTSGRTDTQYF,TGTGCCAGCAGCTTGCCGACTAGCGGTCGCACAGATACGCAGTATTTT
-,TRBV5-8,TRBD1,TRBJ1-3,13,CASSRTGGSTIYF,TGTGCCAGCAGCCGGACAGGGGGCTCCACCATATATTTT
-,TRBV6-2/TRBV6-3,TRBD1,TRBJ2-7,16,CASSQPRDRALYEQYF,TGTGCCAGCAGCCAGCCCCGGGACAGGGCACTCTACGAGCAGTACTTC
-,TRBV5-1,-,TRBJ2-1,16,CASSLDSASSYNEQFF,TGCGCCAGCAGCTTGGATTCGGCTAGCTCCTACAATGAGCAGTTCTTC
-,TRBV29-1,-,TRBJ2-7,11,CSVETSYEQYF,TGCAGCGTTGAAACCAGTTACGAGCAGTACTTC
-,TRBV5-5,-,TRBJ1-1,13,CASLATGNTEAFF,TGTGCCAGCTTGGCTACAGGGAACACTGAAGCTTTCTTT
-,TRBV7-3,-,TRBJ2-5,13,CASSRGAEETQYF,TGTGCCAGCAGCCGGGGGGCAGAAGAGACCCAGTACTTC
-,TRBV19,-,TRBJ2-5,13,CASSTRVGETQYF,TGTGCCAGTAGTACCAGGGTGGGAGAGACCCAGTACTTC
-,TRBV6-5,TRBD1,TRBJ1-4,14,CASTGTGENEKLFF,TGTGCCAGCACAGGGACAGGGGAGAATGAAAAACTGTTTTTT
-,TRBV30,TRBD1,TRBJ2-7,14,CACNRGRGLYEQYF,TGTGCCTGTAACAGGGGGCGCGGCCTGTACGAGCAGTACTTC
-,TRBV5-1,-,TRBJ2-1,16,CASSVDRSGPYNEQFF,TGCGCCAGCAGCGTCGATCGTAGCGGCCCCTACAATGAGCAGTTCTTC
-,TRBV18,-,TRBJ2-1,15,CASSPPLRVWNEQFF,TGTGCCAGCTCACCACCGCTCCGGGTGTGGAATGAGCAGTTCTTC
-,TRBV2,-,TRBJ2-7,15,CASRPSVGGRYEQYF,TGTGCCAGCAGACCTTCGGTAGGAGGTAGATACGAGCAGTACTTC
-,TRBV30,-,TRBJ1-5,13,CAWSVHRDQPQHF,TGTGCCTGGAGTGTACACAGGGACCAGCCCCAGCATTTT
few,TRBV14,-,TRBJ1-2,13,CASSQEIDGGYTF,TGTGCCAGCAGCCAAGAAATCGATGGCGGCTACACCTTC
-,TRBV7-9,TRBD2,TRBJ2-7,16,CASSEPGLAVGSEQYF,TGTGCCAGCAGCGAACCGGGACTAGCGGTTGGGTCCGAGCAGTACTTC
-,TRBV6-5,-,TRBJ2-5,14,CASSLYDRRETQYF,TGTGCCAGCAGCCTATACGACCGGAGGGAGACCCAGTACTTC
-,TRBV25-1,-,TRBJ2-5,17,CASSERRSGRSQETQYF,TGTGCCAGCAGTGAACGGCGTTCAGGCAGGTCGCAAGAGACCCAGTACTTC
few,TRBV20-1,TRBD2,TRBJ2-3,14,CSASGAGVSDTQYF,TGCAGTGCTAGTGGCGCGGGGGTCTCAGATACGCAGTATTTT
-,TRBV7-8,TRBD1,TRBJ2-7,14,CASSSRTGTYEQYF,TGTGCCAGCAGCTCCCGGACAGGTACCTACGAGCAGTACTTC
-,TRBV6-7,-,TRBJ2-7,12,CASTPDSYEQYF,TGTGCCAGCACCCCCGACAGCTACGAGCAGTACTTC
-,TRBV6-5,-,TRBJ1-2,13,CASSYSFRYGYTF,TGTGCCAGCAGTTACTCCTTCAGATATGGCTACACCTTC
-,TRBV12-3/TRBV12-4,-,TRBJ1-5,12,CASSLSSQPQHF,TGTGCCAGCAGTTTATCGTCGCAGCCCCAGCATTTT
-,TRBV18,TRBD1,TRBJ1-5,17,CASSPTIPGQGHQPQHF,TGTGCCAGCTCACCAACAATTCCCGGACAGGGGCATCAGCCCCAGCATTTT
-,TRBV10-1,-,TRBJ1-4,13,CASSGNLNEKLFF,TGCGCCAGCTCGGGGAACCTTAATGAAAAACTGTTTTTT
-,TRBV5-4,TRBD2,TRBJ2-2,15,CASSFSGRNTGELFF,TGTGCCAGCAGCTTTAGCGGGAGGAACACCGGGGAGCTGTTTTTT
-,TRBV7-9,-,TRBJ1-1,15,CASSLVDEGNTEAFF,TGTGCCAGCAGCTTAGTTGACGAGGGGAACACTGAAGCTTTCTTT
-,TRBV5-1,-,TRBJ2-3,14,CASSPGQSTDTQYF,TGCGCCAGCAGCCCCGGACAAAGCACAGATACGCAGTATTTT
-,TRBV29-1,-,TRBJ1-4,12,CSASREGEKLFF,TGCAGCGCCTCAAGGGAGGGTGAAAAACTGTTTTTT
once,TRBV7-3,-,TRBJ2-3,13,CASSLIVADTQYF,TGTGCCAGCAGCTTAATAGTAGCAGATACGCAGTATTTT
-,TRBV7-2,TRBD2,TRBJ2-7,14,CASSYPGLVNEQYF,TGTGCCAGCAGCTACCCGGGACTAGTAAACGAGCAGTACTTC
-,TRBV7-2,TRBD1,TRBJ1-5,18,CASSLALTGGARKQPQHF,TGTGCCAGCAGCTTAGCTCTGACAGGGGGCGCAAGGAAACAGCCCCAGCATTTT
once,TRBV7-3,TRBD1,TRBJ1-5,16,CASSSSGQGVSQPQHF,TGTGCCAGCAGCTCCTCCGGACAGGGGGTGAGTCAGCCCCAGCATTTT
-,TRBV30,-,TRBJ1-2,12,CAQAWRNYGYTF,TGTGCCCAGGCTTGGCGCAACTATGGCTACACCTTC
-,TRBV23-1,TRBD2,TRBJ2-3,19,CASSPSGSRTGGFGDTQYF,TGCGCCAGCAGTCCCTCCGGGAGCCGGACGGGGGGTTTTGGGGATACGCAGTATTTT
once,TRBV20-1,-,TRBJ2-7,10,CSALDRIMYF,TGCAGTGCGCTTGACAGGATTATGTACTTC
few,TRBV30,-,TRBJ1-1,13,CAWSVSQNTEAFF,TGTGCCTGGAGTGTAAGCCAGAACACTGAAGCTTTCTTT
-,TRBV30,-,TRBJ1-2,12,CAWSVENYGYTF,TGTGCCTGGAGTGTCGAGAACTATGGCTACACCTTC
few,TRBV23-1,-,TRBJ1-1,17,CASSQSGQGLMNTEAFF,TGCGCCAGCAGTCAATCCGGGCAGGGGCTCATGAACACTGAAGCTTTCTTT
-,TRBV3-1/TRBV3-2,TRBD1,TRBJ2-2,14,CASRTGLDTGELFF,TGTGCCAGCAGGACAGGGCTGGACACCGGGGAGCTGTTTTTT
-,TRBV7-2,TRBD1,TRBJ1-3,16,CASSHGGTGSGNTIYF,TGTGCCAGCAGTCATGGGGGGACAGGCTCTGGAAACACCATATATTTT
-,TRBV5-4,-,TRBJ1-2,13,CASSLKGVTDYTF,TGTGCCAGCAGCCTTAAGGGAGTAACAGACTACACCTTC
-,TRBV7-2,TRBD2,TRBJ2-5,15,CASRVLAGGPETQYF,TGTGCCAGTAGGGTCCTAGCGGGAGGGCCGGAGACCCAGTACTTC
-,TRBV3-1/TRBV3-2,-,TRBJ2-7,13,CASVGTGRGEQYF,TGTGCCAGCGTGGGGACCGGGCGGGGCGAGCAGTACTTC